This TCR beta chain was sequenced in a study of T cell changes during pregnancy in multiple sclerosis. Sequencing used immunoSEQ multiplex PCR; TCRdb keeps in-frame clones, though not all of them. The sample has roughly 60,000 clones, 90% seen once. With 3 bases clipped from V and 4 bases from J, the junction kept 0 bases outside the gene matches. The CDR3 runs to 13 residues. From germline, CDR1 is LNHDA and CDR2 SQIVND (reference sequence). This clonotype was sampled from a female donor in good health, enrolled as a control in a pregnancy study. The sequenced sample was peripheral blood, obtained in the second trimester of pregnancy. The genes are TRBV19 and TRBJ2-7, with 10 bases fitting TRBD1. CDR3 nucleotide sequence: TGTGCCAGTAGTATGGGACAGGGGTACGAGCAGTACTTC. Residues: CASSMGQGYEQYF. Full variable domain (missing parts from reference TRBV19 and TRBJ2-7): DGGITQSPKYLFRKEGQNVTLSCEQNLNHDAMYWYRQDPGQGLRLIYYSQIVNDFQKGDIAEGYSVSREKKESFPLTVTSAQKNPTAFYLCASSMGQGYEQYFGPGTRLTVT.